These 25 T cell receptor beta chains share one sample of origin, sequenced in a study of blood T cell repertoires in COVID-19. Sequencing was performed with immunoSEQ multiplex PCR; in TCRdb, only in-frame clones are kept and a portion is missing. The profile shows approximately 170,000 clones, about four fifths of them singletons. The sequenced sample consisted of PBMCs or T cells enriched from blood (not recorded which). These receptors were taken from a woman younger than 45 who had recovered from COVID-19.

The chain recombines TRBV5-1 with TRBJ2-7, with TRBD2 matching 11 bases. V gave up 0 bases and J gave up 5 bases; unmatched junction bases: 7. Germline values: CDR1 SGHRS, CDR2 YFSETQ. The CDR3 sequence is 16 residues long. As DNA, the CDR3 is TGCGCCAGCAGCTTGGCCCCACTAGCGGGAGCTGACGAGCAGTACTTC. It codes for CASSLAPLAGADEQYF. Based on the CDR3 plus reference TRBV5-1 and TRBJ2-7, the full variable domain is KAGVTQTPRYLIKTRGQQVTLSCSPISGHRSVSWYQQTPGQGLQFLFEYFSETQRNKGNFPGRFSGRQFSNSRSEMNVSTLELGDSALYLCASSLAPLAGADEQYFGPGTRLTVT.

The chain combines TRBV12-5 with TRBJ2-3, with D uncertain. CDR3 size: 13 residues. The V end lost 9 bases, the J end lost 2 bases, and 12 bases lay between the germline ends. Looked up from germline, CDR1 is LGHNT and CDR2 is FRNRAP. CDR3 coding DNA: TGTGCTAGCTCCAACCGGTCCACAGATACGCAGTATTTT. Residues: CASSNRSTDTQYF.

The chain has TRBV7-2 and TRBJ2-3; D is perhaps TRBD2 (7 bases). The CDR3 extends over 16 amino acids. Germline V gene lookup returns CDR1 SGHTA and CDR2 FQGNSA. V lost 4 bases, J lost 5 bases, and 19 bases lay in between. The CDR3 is CASSSVWGGAVDTQYF. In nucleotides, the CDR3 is TGTGCCAGCAGCTCCGTGTGGGGGGGGGCGGTAGATACGCAGTATTTT.

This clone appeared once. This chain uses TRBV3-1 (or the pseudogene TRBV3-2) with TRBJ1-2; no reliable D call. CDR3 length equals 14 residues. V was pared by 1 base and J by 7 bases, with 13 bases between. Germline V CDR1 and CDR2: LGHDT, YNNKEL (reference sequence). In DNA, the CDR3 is TGTGCCAGCAGCCAAGGGGAGGGCGGGTTTGGCTACACCTTC. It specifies CASSQGEGGFGYTF.

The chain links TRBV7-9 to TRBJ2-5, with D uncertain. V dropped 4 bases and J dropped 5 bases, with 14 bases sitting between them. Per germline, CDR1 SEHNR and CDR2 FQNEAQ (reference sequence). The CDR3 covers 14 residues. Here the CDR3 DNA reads TGTGCCAGCAGCTCAACCTACCCTCCCGAGACCCAGTACTTC. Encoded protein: CASSSTYPPETQYF. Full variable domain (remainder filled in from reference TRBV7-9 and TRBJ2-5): DTGVSQNPRHKITKRGQNVTFRCDPISEHNRLYWYRQTLGQGPEFLTYFQNEAQLEKSRLLSDRFSAERPKGSFSTLEIQRTEQGDSAMYLCASSSTYPPETQYFGPGTRLLVL.

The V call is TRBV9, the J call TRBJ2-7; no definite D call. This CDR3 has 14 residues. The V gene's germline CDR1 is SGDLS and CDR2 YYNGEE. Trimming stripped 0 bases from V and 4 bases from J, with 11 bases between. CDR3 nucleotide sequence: TGTGCCAGCAGCGTAGGCGTGGGCTCTTACGAGCAGTACTTC. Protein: CASSVGVGSYEQYF.

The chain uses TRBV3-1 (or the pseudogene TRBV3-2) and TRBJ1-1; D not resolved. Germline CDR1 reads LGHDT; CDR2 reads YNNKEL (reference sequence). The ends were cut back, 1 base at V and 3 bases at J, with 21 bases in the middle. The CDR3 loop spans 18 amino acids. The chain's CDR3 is CASSQARPRVRFDTEAFF. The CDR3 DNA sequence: TGTGCCAGCAGCCAAGCCCGGCCGAGGGTGAGGTTTGACACTGAAGCTTTCTTT.

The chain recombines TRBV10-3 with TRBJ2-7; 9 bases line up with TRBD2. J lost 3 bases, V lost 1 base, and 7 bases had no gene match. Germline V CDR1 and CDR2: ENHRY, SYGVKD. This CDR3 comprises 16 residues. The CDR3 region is CAISELTSGLYYEQYF. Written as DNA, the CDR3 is TGTGCCATCAGTGAGTTAACTAGCGGGCTTTACTACGAGCAGTACTTC.

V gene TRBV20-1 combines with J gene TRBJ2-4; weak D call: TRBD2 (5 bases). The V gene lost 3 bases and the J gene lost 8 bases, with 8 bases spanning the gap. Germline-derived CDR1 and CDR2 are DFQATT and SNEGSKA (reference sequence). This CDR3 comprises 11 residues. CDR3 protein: CSASSEDIQYF. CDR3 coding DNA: TGCAGTGCTAGTTCGGAGGACATTCAGTACTTC.

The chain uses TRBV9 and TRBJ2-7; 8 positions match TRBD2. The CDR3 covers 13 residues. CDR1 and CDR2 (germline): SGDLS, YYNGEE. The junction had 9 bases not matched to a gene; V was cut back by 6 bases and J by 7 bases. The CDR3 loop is CASNREGLGEQYF. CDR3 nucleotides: TGTGCCAGCAATCGGGAGGGCCTGGGGGAGCAGTACTTC.

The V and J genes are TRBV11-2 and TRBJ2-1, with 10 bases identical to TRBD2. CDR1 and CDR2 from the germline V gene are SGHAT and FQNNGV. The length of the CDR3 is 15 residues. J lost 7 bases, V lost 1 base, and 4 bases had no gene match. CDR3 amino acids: CASSLVGLASNEQFF. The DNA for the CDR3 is TGTGCCAGCAGCTTAGTGGGACTAGCGTCAAATGAGCAGTTCTTC.

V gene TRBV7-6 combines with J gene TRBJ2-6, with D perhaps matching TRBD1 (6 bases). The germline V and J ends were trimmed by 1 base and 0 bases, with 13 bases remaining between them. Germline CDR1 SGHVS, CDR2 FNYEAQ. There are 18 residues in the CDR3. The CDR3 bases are TGTGCCAGCAGCTTAGAACTACTAGGGGGCTCTGGGGCCAACGTCCTGACTTTC. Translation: CASSLELLGGSGANVLTF.

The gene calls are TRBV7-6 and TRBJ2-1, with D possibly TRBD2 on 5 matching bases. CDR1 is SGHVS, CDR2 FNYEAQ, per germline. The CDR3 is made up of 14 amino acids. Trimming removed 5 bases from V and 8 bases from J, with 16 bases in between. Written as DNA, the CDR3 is TGTGCCAGCAGCACTAGATTCCCGGGCCATGAGCAGTTCTTC. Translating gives CASSTRFPGHEQFF.

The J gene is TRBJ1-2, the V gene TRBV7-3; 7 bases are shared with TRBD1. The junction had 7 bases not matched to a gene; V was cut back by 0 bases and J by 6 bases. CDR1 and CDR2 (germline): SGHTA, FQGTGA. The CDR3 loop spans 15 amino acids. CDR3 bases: TGTGCCAGCAGCTTAACCCCGGACAGGATAGATGGCTACACCTTC. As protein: CASSLTPDRIDGYTF.

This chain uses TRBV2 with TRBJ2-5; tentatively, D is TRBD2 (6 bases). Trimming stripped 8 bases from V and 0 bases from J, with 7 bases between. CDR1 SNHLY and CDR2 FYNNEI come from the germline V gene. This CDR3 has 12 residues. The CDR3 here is CASRGNQETQYF. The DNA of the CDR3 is TGTGCCAGCCGGGGGAACCAAGAGACCCAGTACTTC. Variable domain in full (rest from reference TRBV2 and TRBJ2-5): EPEVTQTPSHQVTQMGQEVILRCVPISNHLYFYWYRQILGQKVEFLVSFYNNEISEKSEIFDDQFSVERPDGSNFTLKIRSTKLEDSAMYFCASRGNQETQYFGPGTRLLVL.

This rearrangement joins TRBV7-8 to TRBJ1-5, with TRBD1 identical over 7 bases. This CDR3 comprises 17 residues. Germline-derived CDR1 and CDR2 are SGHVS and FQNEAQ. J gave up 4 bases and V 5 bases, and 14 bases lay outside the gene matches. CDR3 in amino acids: CASSGLRDRRSNQPQHF. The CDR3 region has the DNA TGTGCCAGCAGCGGACTCCGGGACAGAAGGTCAAATCAGCCCCAGCATTTT. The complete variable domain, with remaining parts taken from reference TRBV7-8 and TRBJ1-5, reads GAGVSQSPRYKVAKRGQDVALRCDPISGHVSLFWYQQALGQGPEFLTYFQNEAQLDKSGLPSDRFFAERPEGSVSTLKIQRTQQEDSAVYLCASSGLRDRRSNQPQHFGDGTRLSIL.

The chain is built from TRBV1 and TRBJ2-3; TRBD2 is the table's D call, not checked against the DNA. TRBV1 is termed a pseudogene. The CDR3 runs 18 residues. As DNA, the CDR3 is TGCACCAGCAGCAAGGCGGCTAGCAGATCCTTAAGCACAGATACGCAGTATTTT. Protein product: CTSSKAASRSLSTDTQYF.

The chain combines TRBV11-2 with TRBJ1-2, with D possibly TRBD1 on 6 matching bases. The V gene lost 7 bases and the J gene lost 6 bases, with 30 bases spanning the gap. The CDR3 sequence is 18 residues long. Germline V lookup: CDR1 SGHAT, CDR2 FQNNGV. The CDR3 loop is CASTLVRGWQNLQDGYTF. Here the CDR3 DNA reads TGTGCCAGCACTCTCGTGAGGGGGTGGCAGAATCTTCAGGATGGCTACACCTTC.

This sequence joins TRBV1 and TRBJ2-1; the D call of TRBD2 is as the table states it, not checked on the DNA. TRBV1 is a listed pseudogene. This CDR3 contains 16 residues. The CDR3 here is CTSSQEQRGDYNEQFF. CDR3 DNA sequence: TGCACCAGCAGCCAAGAACAGCGGGGGGATTACAATGAGCAGTTCTTC.

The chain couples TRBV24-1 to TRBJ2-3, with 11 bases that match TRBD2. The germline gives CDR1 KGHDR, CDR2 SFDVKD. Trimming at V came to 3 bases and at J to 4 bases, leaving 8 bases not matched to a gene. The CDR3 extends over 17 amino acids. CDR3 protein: CATSDPRLAGRADTQYF. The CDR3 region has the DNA TGTGCCACCAGTGATCCAAGACTAGCGGGGAGGGCAGATACGCAGTATTTT.

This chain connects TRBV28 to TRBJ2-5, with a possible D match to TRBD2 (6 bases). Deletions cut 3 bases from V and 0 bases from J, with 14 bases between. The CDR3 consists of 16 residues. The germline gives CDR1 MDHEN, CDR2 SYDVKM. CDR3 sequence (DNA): TGTGCCAGCAGTTTGTTCGCGGGGCCGTACCAAGAGACCCAGTACTTC. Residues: CASSLFAGPYQETQYF.

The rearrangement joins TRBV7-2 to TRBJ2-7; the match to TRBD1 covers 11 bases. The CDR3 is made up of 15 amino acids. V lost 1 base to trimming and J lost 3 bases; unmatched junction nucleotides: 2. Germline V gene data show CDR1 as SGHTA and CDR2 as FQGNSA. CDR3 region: CASSLDGTGGYEQYF. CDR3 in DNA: TGTGCCAGCAGCTTAGATGGGACAGGGGGCTACGAGCAGTACTTC.

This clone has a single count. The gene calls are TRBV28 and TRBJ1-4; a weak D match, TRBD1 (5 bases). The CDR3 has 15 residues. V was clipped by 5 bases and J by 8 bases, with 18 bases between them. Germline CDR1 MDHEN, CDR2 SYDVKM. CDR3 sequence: CASSPLTVPWEKLFF. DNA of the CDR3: TGTGCCAGCAGTCCATTGACAGTCCCGTGGGAAAAACTGTTTTTT. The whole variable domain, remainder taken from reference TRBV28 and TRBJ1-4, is DVKVTQSSRYLVKRTGEKVFLECVQDMDHENMFWYRQDPGLGLRLIYFSYDVKMKEKGDIPEGYSVSREKKERFSLILESASTNQTSMYLCASSPLTVPWEKLFFGSGTQLSVL.

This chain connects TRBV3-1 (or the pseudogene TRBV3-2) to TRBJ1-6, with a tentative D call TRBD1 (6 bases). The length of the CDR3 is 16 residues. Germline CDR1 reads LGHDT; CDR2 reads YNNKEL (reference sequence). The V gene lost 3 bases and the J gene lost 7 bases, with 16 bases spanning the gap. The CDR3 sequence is CASSQARQENNSPLHF. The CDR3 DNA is TGTGCCAGCAGCCAGGCCCGACAGGAAAACAATTCACCCCTCCACTTT.

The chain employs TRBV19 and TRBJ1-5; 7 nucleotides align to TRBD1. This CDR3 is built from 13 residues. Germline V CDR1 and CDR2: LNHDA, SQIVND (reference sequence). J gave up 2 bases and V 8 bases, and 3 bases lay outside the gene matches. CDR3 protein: CASDGTGNQPQHF. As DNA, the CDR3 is TGTGCCAGTGACGGGACAGGCAATCAGCCCCAGCATTTT.